Below are 32 T cell receptor beta chains sequenced from a single sample in a study of human T cells and chemical hapten exposure. Each CDR3 protein is one row after TCRdb ran MiXCR on the RACE reads. Altogether 110,000 or so distinct CDR3 sequences are present, under 40% being singletons, with the ten largest covering around 2.5%. Time point described: patch test 3, about 24 weeks after DPC sensitization. Indicated treatment: therapeutic diphenylcyclopropenone sensitization with weekly scalp DPC. This sample comprised whole blood, obtained in connection with sensitization to the hapten diphenylcyclopropenone (DPC). Receptor source: a man in his forties with alopecia areata. Some clones in this sample may be carry-over from other donors' samples.

This clonotype appeared a few times. The CDR3 region is CASSQDLGGEQFF. CDR3 bases: TGTGCCAGCAGCCAAGATCTAGGGGGTGAGCAGTTCTTC. The rearrangement joins TRBV14 to TRBJ2-1, with D tentatively TRBD1 (6 bases). This CDR3 spans 13 amino acids. Germline CDR1 SGHDN, CDR2 FVKESK. Trimming removed 0 bases at V and 9 bases at J, with 9 bases between.

This rearrangement joins TRBV12-3 or TRBV12-4 to TRBJ1-4; 8 bases line up with TRBD1. The CDR3 is 17 amino acids. Germline trimming cut 2 bases from V and 7 bases from J; bases unmatched to any gene: 12. The CDR3 reads CASSLSLTRGRFEKLFF. CDR3 in DNA: TGTGCCAGCAGTTTATCTTTAACCAGGGGGCGCTTTGAAAAACTGTTTTTT.

This clonotype has only a few counts. The rearrangement joins TRBV29-1 to TRBJ1-2; D is unresolved. V was shortened by 6 bases and J by 2 bases, with 10 bases between the two germline ends. Germline V gives CDR1 SQVTM, CDR2 ANQGSEA. This CDR3 has 12 amino acids. The CDR3: CSVNSWNYGYTF. The CDR3 DNA reads TGCAGCGTAAACTCCTGGAACTATGGCTACACCTTC.

The rearrangement uses TRBV5-1 and TRBJ2-6, with D perhaps matching TRBD1 (8 bases). The V end lost 3 bases, the J end lost 0 bases, and 19 bases lay between the germline ends. Germline CDR1 and CDR2: SGHRS and YFSETQ. The CDR3 covers 19 residues. CDR3 in DNA: TGCGCCAGCAGCTCGCGGGGGCGGGACAGGAGCTCTGGGGCCAACGTCCTGACTTTC. Residues: CASSSRGRDRSSGANVLTF.

The J gene is TRBJ2-1, the V gene TRBV7-2, with 13 bases fitting TRBD2. The CDR3 is made up of 16 amino acids. Germline V CDR1 and CDR2: SGHTA, FQGNSA. The V and J ends lost 5 bases and 8 bases, in that order; junction bases with no gene match: 9. This CDR3 is CASSQGLAGAYYEQFF. The CDR3 region has the DNA TGTGCCAGCAGCCAAGGACTAGCGGGAGCCTATTATGAGCAGTTCTTC.

Only a few counts were recorded for this clonotype. This chain uses TRBV28 with TRBJ1-5, with TRBD1 as a possible D gene (5 bases). The germline CDR1 and CDR2 sequences are MDHEN and SYDVKM. The CDR3 covers 15 residues. V gave up 6 bases and J gave up 5 bases, with 17 bases separating them. The CDR3 DNA reads TGTGCCAGCAGCACTCGACAGAGAAACTATCAGCCCCAGCATTTT. This gives the protein CASSTRQRNYQPQHF.

This chain connects TRBV14 to TRBJ2-3; TRBD2 is a possible D gene (5 bases). The CDR3 runs to 15 residues. V was cut by 4 bases and J by 5 bases, with 16 bases left in between. CDR1 is SGHDN, CDR2 FVKESK, per germline. The CDR3 bases are TGTGCCAGCAGCCTGCGGAGCGGATGGGAAGATACGCAGTATTTT. Its translation: CASSLRSGWEDTQYF.

The V gene is TRBV4-1, the J gene TRBJ1-6; D is undetermined. The germline V gene has CDR1 MGHRA and CDR2 YSYEKL. V lost 1 base, J lost 9 bases, and 7 bases lay in between. The CDR3 is 13 residues long. The CDR3 DNA is TGCGCCAGCAGCCAAGCGGAGATTTCACCCCTCCACTTT. Its protein is CASSQAEISPLHF.

This clonotype was seen a few times. V is TRBV12-3 or TRBV12-4 and J is TRBJ2-7; 7 positions agree with TRBD2. V was clipped by 5 bases and J by 0 bases; unmatched bases: 4. The CDR3 extends over 14 amino acids. CDR3 protein: CASSGGLNSYEQYV. The CDR3 nucleotides are TGTGCCAGCAGTGGGGGACTAAACTCCTACGAGCAGTACGTC.

The V and J genes are TRBV5-4 and TRBJ2-7; 7 nucleotides match TRBD2. With 0 bases clipped from V and 2 bases from J, the junction kept 8 bases outside the gene matches. Per the germline V gene, CDR1 is SGHNT and CDR2 is YYREEE (reference sequence). CDR3 length equals 16 residues. DNA of the CDR3: TGTGCCAGCAGCTTGGGTGTACCTGGGACTACCTACGAGCAGTACTTC. Translating it yields CASSLGVPGTTYEQYF.

The chain recombines TRBV6-1 with TRBJ2-1; the match to TRBD2 covers 11 bases. The germline V gene has CDR1 MNHNS and CDR2 SASEGT. V lost 7 bases to trimming and J lost 6 bases; unmatched junction nucleotides: 5. The CDR3 has 14 residues. The CDR3 DNA is TGTGCCAGCAACCGACTAGCGGGACGCAATGAGCAGTTCTTC. This codes for CASNRLAGRNEQFF.

V gene TRBV6-5 combines with J gene TRBJ2-3, with 8 bases fitting TRBD1. The V and J ends lost 6 bases and 6 bases, in that order; junction bases with no gene match: 8. Germline V gives CDR1 MNHEY, CDR2 SVGAGI. This CDR3 has 14 amino acids. CDR3 sequence (DNA): TGTGCCAGCAGCCAGGGGGCTGTAGCTGATACGCAGTATTTT. It specifies CASSQGAVADTQYF.

The rearrangement links TRBV5-6 to TRBJ2-7, with D uncertain. This CDR3 contains 14 residues. V lost 0 bases, J lost 3 bases, and 10 bases lay in between. Germline V gene lookup returns CDR1 SGHDT and CDR2 YYEEEE. This CDR3 reads CASSLVGRLYEQYV. The CDR3, as DNA: TGTGCCAGCAGCTTGGTTGGCAGGCTCTACGAGCAGTACGTC.

The rearrangement links TRBV10-3 to TRBJ2-3; 12 nucleotides agree with TRBD2. This CDR3 is built from 15 residues. Germline V CDR1 and CDR2: ENHRY, SYGVKD. V was clipped by 6 bases and J by 3 bases; unmatched bases: 4. In DNA, the CDR3 is TGTGCCATCAGCCGACTAGCGGGAGAGACAGATACGCAGTATTTT. Its protein is CAISRLAGETDTQYF.

This clonotype was picked up a small number of times. The gene calls are TRBV5-4 and TRBJ2-6; possibly TRBD2 for D (7 bases). Germline V gene lookup returns CDR1 SGHNT and CDR2 YYREEE (reference sequence). V lost 4 bases and J 3 bases, leaving 14 bases between the germline ends. The CDR3 has 16 residues. The CDR3 DNA sequence: TGTGCCAGCAGCCCTTACAGGGAGGGTGGGGCCAACGTCCTGACTTTC. Its translation: CASSPYREGGANVLTF.

The chain is built from TRBV6-1 and TRBJ2-7; 14 bases match TRBD2. This CDR3 region has 17 residues. The V and J ends lost 6 bases and 12 bases, in that order; junction bases with no gene match: 19. CDR1 is MNHNS, CDR2 SASEGT, per germline. Here the CDR3 DNA reads TGTGCCAGCAGGGGACTAGCGGGAGCCCCCCCCGCCCAGGGCTTGTACTTC. Translated: CASRGLAGAPPAQGLYF.

CDR3 nucleotides: TGTGCCAGCAGCTTTAGGCCTATACCCGGGACTAGCGGAAAGTACGAGCAGTACTTC. Its translation is CASSFRPIPGTSGKYEQYF. The J gene is TRBJ2-7, the V gene TRBV7-2; 11 bases line up with TRBD2. Looked up from germline, CDR1 is SGHTA and CDR2 is FQGNSA. The CDR3 covers 19 residues. The trim removed 3 bases at V and 4 bases at J, leaving 17 bases unmatched.

The sample holds a few counts of this clonotype. The gene calls are TRBV9 and TRBJ2-5; TRBD2 is a possible D gene (5 bases). The V gene lost 0 bases and the J gene lost 5 bases, with 20 bases spanning the gap. Germline CDR1 reads SGDLS; CDR2 reads YYNGEE. The CDR3 contains 17 residues. The CDR3, as DNA: TGTGCCAGCAGCGTAGCTGGCGGGCGCCCTCTCGGGGAGACCCAGTACTTC. It encodes CASSVAGGRPLGETQYF.

The genes are TRBV7-3 and TRBJ1-6; D might be TRBD1 (6 bases). Germline lookup yields CDR1 SGHTA and CDR2 FQGTGA. This CDR3 is 13 amino acids long. Between the trimmed V and J ends, which lost 5 bases and 10 bases, there was a span of 12 bases. This CDR3 is CASSVQGGSPLHF. The DNA for the CDR3 is TGTGCCAGCAGCGTACAGGGAGGCTCACCCCTCCACTTT.

The chain carries TRBV7-3 and TRBJ2-3; 7 positions match TRBD2. Germline V gives CDR1 SGHTA, CDR2 FQGTGA. CDR3 length: 16 residues. Trimming took 1 base from V and 1 from J; bases not matched to a gene: 5. For the CDR3, the DNA is TGTGCCAGCAGCTTAAAAGGCGGGAGCGGCACAGATACGCAGTATTTT. Translated, it gives CASSLKGGSGTDTQYF.

The chain joins TRBV11-2 to TRBJ2-6, with 12 positions matching TRBD1. Germline CDR1 is SGHAT and CDR2 is FQNNGV. V shed 10 bases, J shed 0 bases, and the junction held 10 bases outside the gene matches. There are 18 residues in the CDR3. Written as DNA, the CDR3 is TGTGCCACCTTGGACGGGACAGGGGGCCTCTCTGGGGCCAACGTCCTGACTTTC. Amino acid sequence: CATLDGTGGLSGANVLTF.

This clonotype came up a few times. The chain recombines TRBV20-1 with TRBJ2-7; TRBD1 might be the D (6 bases). The germline CDR1 and CDR2 sequences are DFQATT and SNEGSKA (reference sequence). The CDR3 totals 14 residues. The V end was cut by 3 bases, the J end by 3 bases, with 15 bases between. In nucleotides, the CDR3 is TGCAGTGCTAGGGGGGCAGCAGGATACTACGAGCAGTACTTC. Protein sequence: CSARGAAGYYEQYF.

The CDR3 reads CSYDRGHETEAFF. The CDR3 DNA reads TGCAGCTACGACAGGGGGCACGAGACTGAAGCTTTCTTT. V usage is TRBV29-1 and J usage is TRBJ1-1; 10 bases match TRBD1. V was clipped by 8 bases and J by 5 bases; unmatched bases: 8. This CDR3 region has 13 residues. The germline CDR1 and CDR2 sequences are SQVTM and ANQGSEA. The whole variable domain, remainder taken from reference TRBV29-1 and TRBJ1-1, is SAVISQKPSRDICQRGTSLTIQCQVDSQVTMMFWYRQQPGQSLTLIATANQGSEATYESGFVIDKFPISRPNLTFSTLTVSNMSPEDSSIYLCSYDRGHETEAFFGQGTRLTVV.

V gene TRBV5-1 combines with J gene TRBJ1-3, with D hard to call. The length of the CDR3 is 15 residues. CDR1 SGHRS and CDR2 YFSETQ come from the germline V gene. V lost 0 bases and J lost 1, with 8 bases in between. This chain's CDR3 is CASSLVPESGNTIYF. The CDR3 bases are TGCGCCAGCAGCTTGGTTCCGGAGTCTGGAAACACCATATATTTT.

This clonotype came up once. This chain uses TRBV12-3 or TRBV12-4 with TRBJ1-1; D is ambiguous. The CDR3 totals 13 residues. The germline V and J ends were trimmed by 1 base and 7 bases, with 10 bases remaining between them. As DNA, the CDR3 is TGTGCCAGCAGTTTAGGGGCGGCCAGTGAAGCTTTCTTT. Translating gives CASSLGAASEAFF.

The V and J genes are TRBV12-3 or TRBV12-4 and TRBJ2-2; D possibly uses TRBD1 or TRBD2 (5 bases each). This CDR3 is 14 amino acids long. V was pared by 6 bases and J by 7 bases, with 15 bases between. CDR3 sequence (DNA): TGTGCCAGCAGCCTCCGGGACCTCATCGGGGAGCTGTTTTTT. This translates into CASSLRDLIGELFF.

V gene TRBV5-1 combines with J gene TRBJ2-1; the D is unclear. The CDR3 contains 14 residues. CDR1 is SGHRS, CDR2 YFSETQ, per germline. Deletions cut 2 bases from V and 7 bases from J, with 13 bases between. The CDR3 loop reads CASSLRTDYNEQFF. The CDR3, as DNA: TGCGCCAGCAGCTTACGGACGGATTATAATGAGCAGTTCTTC.

This clonotype was observed a handful of times. J is TRBJ2-3 and V is TRBV20-1; D ambiguous. This CDR3 spans 14 amino acids. V lost 0 bases, J lost 6 bases, and 13 bases lay in between. The germline gives CDR1 DFQATT, CDR2 SNEGSKA (reference sequence). CDR3 sequence: CSARDLTFWDTQYF. Written as DNA, the CDR3 is TGCAGTGCTAGAGATCTAACCTTTTGGGATACGCAGTATTTT.

V gene TRBV29-1 combines with J gene TRBJ2-7, with TRBD2 matching 9 bases. Germline trimming cut 6 bases from V and 2 bases from J; bases unmatched to any gene: 5. This CDR3 contains 13 residues. The V gene's germline CDR1 is SQVTM and CDR2 ANQGSEA. The CDR3 here is CSVLSGGPYEQYF. The CDR3 DNA sequence: TGCAGCGTACTCAGCGGGGGGCCCTACGAGCAGTACTTC.

The chain joins TRBV12-3 or TRBV12-4 to TRBJ2-3; D ambiguous. The germline V and J ends were trimmed by 2 bases and 6 bases, with 15 bases remaining between them. The CDR3 covers 15 residues. CDR3 sequence reads: CASSLSSPRRDTQYF. The CDR3 coding sequence is TGTGCCAGCAGTTTAAGTTCCCCCCGAAGGGATACGCAGTATTTT.

The CDR3 sequence: CASSATLAGGAVEQFF. CDR3 sequence (DNA): TGTGCCAGTAGTGCAACGCTAGCGGGGGGGGCAGTTGAGCAGTTCTTC. V gene TRBV19 combines with J gene TRBJ2-1, with TRBD2 identical over 12 bases. Germline trimming cut 5 bases from V and 9 bases from J; bases unmatched to any gene: 11. This CDR3 contains 16 residues. CDR1 LNHDA and CDR2 SQIVND come from the germline V gene (reference sequence).

The chain combines TRBV6-5 with TRBJ2-3; 9 bases are a match to TRBD1. The trim removed 6 bases at V and 4 bases at J, leaving 5 bases unmatched. Germline V lookup: CDR1 MNHEY, CDR2 SVGAGI. This CDR3 has 14 residues. CDR3 protein: CASRATGGSDTQYF. The CDR3, as DNA: TGTGCCAGCAGGGCAACAGGGGGCTCAGATACGCAGTATTTT.